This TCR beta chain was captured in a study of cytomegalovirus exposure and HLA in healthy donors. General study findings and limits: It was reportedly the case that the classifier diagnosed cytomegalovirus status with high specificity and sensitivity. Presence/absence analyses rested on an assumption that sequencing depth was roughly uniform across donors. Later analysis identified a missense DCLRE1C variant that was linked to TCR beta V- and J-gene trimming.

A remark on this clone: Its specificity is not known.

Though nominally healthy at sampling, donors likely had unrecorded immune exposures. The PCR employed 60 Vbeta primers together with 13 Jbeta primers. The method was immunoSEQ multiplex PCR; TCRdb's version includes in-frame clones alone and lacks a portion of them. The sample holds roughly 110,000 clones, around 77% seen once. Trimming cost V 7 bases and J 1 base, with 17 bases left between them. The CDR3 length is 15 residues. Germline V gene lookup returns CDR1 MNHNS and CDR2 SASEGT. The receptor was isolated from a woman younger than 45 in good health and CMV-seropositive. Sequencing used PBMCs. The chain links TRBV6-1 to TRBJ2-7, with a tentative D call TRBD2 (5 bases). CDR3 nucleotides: TGTGCCAGCAATAGTCGCTCGGACTTTTCCTACGAGCAGTACTTC. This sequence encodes CASNSRSDFSYEQYF.